The 20 T cell receptor beta chains in this list originate from one sample, sequenced in a study of blood T cells in healthy people across ages. PCR was performed a second time for 7 to 11 cycles using a sample-barcoded 5' primer and a J-beta primer mix. TCRdb used MiXCR to reprocess the 5' RACE reads, holding one entry per CDR3 protein. In the table there are approximately 810,000 distinct CDR3 sequences, 25% to 30% of which are singletons. Sequences were obtained from blood. All receptors derive from an elderly woman in good health.

As to this clonotype: Given a much more abundant clone one base away, this may be a read error. The chain has TRBV6-1 and TRBJ2-1; TRBD1 is a possible D gene (6 bases). The end of the DNA is better explained by TRBJ2-7, so the J call may be wrong. This CDR3 is built from 12 residues. Per the germline V gene, CDR1 is MNHNS and CDR2 is SASEGT. Written as DNA, the CDR3 is TGTGCCAGCAGGGACAGTGGCAATGAGCAGTACTTC. Translation: CASRDSGNEQYF.

V and J are TRBV6-5 and TRBJ1-4; no clear D gene. In germline, CDR1 is MNHEY, CDR2 SVGAGI. The CDR3 contains 13 residues. The V end lost 2 bases, the J end lost 11 bases, and 12 bases lay between the germline ends. CDR3: CASSYDPGDKLFF. The CDR3 coding sequence is TGTGCCAGCAGTTACGATCCGGGAGATAAACTGTTTTTT.

Many counts were recorded for this clonotype. V usage is TRBV2 and J usage is TRBJ2-1; 12 bases map to TRBD2. Per the germline V gene, CDR1 is SNHLY and CDR2 is FYNNEI. The CDR3 runs to 15 residues. With V trimmed by 6 bases and J by 10 bases, 10 bases remained unmatched. The CDR3 spells CASRGVTSGGREQFF. The CDR3 DNA sequence: TGTGCCAGCAGGGGGGTGACTAGCGGGGGACGGGAGCAGTTCTTC.

The rearrangement uses TRBV29-1 and TRBJ2-3; D unresolved. The germline V gene has CDR1 SQVTM and CDR2 ANQGSEA. This CDR3 spans 13 amino acids. The germline V and J ends were trimmed by 0 bases and 2 bases, with 6 bases remaining between them. CDR3 nucleotide sequence: TGCAGCGTTGAAGATGATCCCACAGATACGCAGTATTTT. Translating gives CSVEDDPTDTQYF.

In its sample, this clonotype was seen many times. The J gene is TRBJ1-6, the V gene TRBV21-1. TRBV21-1 is marked as a pseudogene. The CDR3 is made up of 16 amino acids. The CDR3 DNA reads TGTGCCAGCAGCAACGGAAAACGGGGGGGCAGTTCACCCCTCCACTTT. Residues: CASSNGKRGGSSPLHF.

This clonotype turned up a few times. The chain uses TRBV5-1 and TRBJ1-5; TRBD1 is a possible D gene (6 bases). Trimming shortened V by 0 bases and J by 3 bases, and 10 bases separated the two germline ends. Germline CDR1 reads SGHRS; CDR2 reads YFSETQ. The CDR3 covers 15 residues. The CDR3 sequence: CASSLEGQPNQPQHF. The CDR3 coding sequence is TGCGCCAGCAGCTTGGAGGGACAACCCAATCAGCCCCAGCATTTT.

The gene calls are TRBV7-2 and TRBJ1-2; D ambiguous. This CDR3 region has 15 residues. V was trimmed by 1 base and J by 2 bases, leaving 11 bases between them. CDR1 and CDR2 (germline): SGHTA, FQGNSA. In DNA, the CDR3 is TGTGCCAGCAGCTTAGTAGTCTTGGGGAACTATGGCTACACCTTC. Residues: CASSLVVLGNYGYTF. Complete variable domain (other parts from reference TRBV7-2 and TRBJ1-2): GAGVSQSPSNKVTEKGKDVELRCDPISGHTALYWYRQSLGQGLEFLIYFQGNSAPDKSGLPSDRFSAERTGGSVSTLTIQRTQQEDSAVYLCASSLVVLGNYGYTFGSGTRLTVV.

This clonotype was picked up many times. The V and J genes are TRBV6-5 and TRBJ1-2; 8 bases are shared with TRBD1. The CDR3 consists of 14 residues. Per germline, CDR1 MNHEY and CDR2 SVGAGI. With 8 bases clipped from V and 5 bases from J, the junction kept 10 bases outside the gene matches. The CDR3 loop reads CASGLDREFYGYTF. The CDR3 nucleotides read TGTGCCAGCGGATTGGACAGGGAATTTTATGGCTACACCTTC.

This sequence joins TRBV19 and TRBJ1-6, with D possibly matching TRBD1 (5 bases). V shed 1 base and J shed 5 bases, with 6 bases lying between them. The CDR3 length is 14 residues. The germline gives CDR1 LNHDA, CDR2 SQIVND (reference sequence). CDR3 loop: CASSIGGNNSPLHF. CDR3 in DNA: TGTGCCAGTAGTATAGGGGGCAATAATTCACCCCTCCACTTT.

This clonotype was picked up many times. The chain has TRBV14 and TRBJ2-4, with 8 bases matching TRBD2. J gave up 7 bases and V 1 base, and 3 bases lay outside the gene matches. The germline gives CDR1 SGHDN, CDR2 FVKESK. The CDR3 has 14 residues. The CDR3 coding sequence is TGTGCCAGCAGCCAAGCCGGGGGGGCCAACATTCAGTACTTC. This codes for CASSQAGGANIQYF.

This clonotype turned up a few times. The chain links TRBV7-9 to TRBJ1-1; D uncertain. V was cut by 7 bases and J by 1 base, with 16 bases left in between. Germline values: CDR1 SEHNR, CDR2 FQNEAQ (reference sequence). The CDR3 is 15 residues long. CDR3 in DNA: TGTGCCAGCACCCCTTTCAGCGACCAGAACACTGAAGCTTTCTTT. Amino acid sequence: CASTPFSDQNTEAFF.

This chain joins TRBV7-2 and TRBJ2-1, with 9 bases identical to TRBD2. From germline, CDR1 is SGHTA and CDR2 FQGNSA. CDR3 size: 17 residues. Unmatched junction bases numbered 8, after V lost 1 base and J lost 4 bases. In DNA, the CDR3 is TGTGCCAGCAGCTTAGTGGCTAGCGGGGCCAAATACAATGAGCAGTTCTTC. Protein product: CASSLVASGAKYNEQFF.

The rearrangement uses TRBV6-5 and TRBJ2-4; 9 bases agree with TRBD1. Per the germline V gene, CDR1 is MNHEY and CDR2 is SVGAGI. CDR3 length: 16 amino acids. The V and J ends lost 0 bases and 0 bases, in that order; junction bases with no gene match: 0. CDR3 in amino acids: CASSYSTGGAKNIQYF. In DNA, the CDR3 is TGTGCCAGCAGTTACTCGACAGGGGGAGCCAAAAACATTCAGTACTTC.

The table lists this clonotype with many counts. This chain links TRBV7-6 with TRBJ2-7; perhaps TRBD1 as D (6 bases). CDR1 is SGHVS and CDR2 is FNYEAQ in the germline V gene. CDR3 length: 16 amino acids. V lost 1 base, J lost 6 bases, and 19 bases lay in between. For the CDR3, the DNA is TGTGCCAGCAGCTTAGTATTGGGACCACAGGGTTCCGAGCAGTACTTC. Translation gives CASSLVLGPQGSEQYF.

This clonotype was picked up one time. A read error may account for a junction end that differs from germline. This rearrangement joins TRBV2 to TRBJ2-1; D gene unclear. In germline, CDR1 is SNHLY, CDR2 FYNNEI. The CDR3 contains 15 residues. The CDR3 loop reads CASRLEISSCNEQFF. CDR3 coding DNA: TGTGCCAGCAGGCTCGAAATCAGCTCCTGCAATGAGCAGTTCTTC. Filled out from reference TRBV2 and TRBJ2-1, the complete variable domain reads EPEVTQTPSHQVTQMGQEVILRCVPISNHLYFYWYRQILGQKVEFLVSFYNNEISEKSEIFDDQFSVERPDGSNFTLKIRSTKLEDSAMYFCASRLEISSCNEQFFGPGTRLTVL.

This clonotype was detected many times. This chain links TRBV6-5 with TRBJ1-2, with 8 positions matching TRBD1. Germline loops: CDR1 MNHEY, CDR2 SVGAGI. V shed 5 bases, J shed 7 bases, and the junction held 3 bases outside the gene matches. The CDR3 loop spans 12 amino acids. The CDR3, as DNA: TGTGCCAGCAGTGACAGGGGTGGTGGCTACACCTTC. Translating gives CASSDRGGGYTF.

In its sample, this clonotype was seen many times. V is TRBV7-2 and J is TRBJ2-7; TRBD1 might be the D (6 bases). The CDR3 loop spans 15 amino acids. Trimming left V 1 base short and J 4 bases short, with 14 bases between. Germline loops: CDR1 SGHTA, CDR2 FQGNSA. The CDR3: CASSLGWTVSYEQYF. The CDR3 DNA follows: TGTGCCAGCAGCTTAGGGTGGACAGTGAGTTACGAGCAGTACTTC.

This clonotype was counted ten times or more. The rearrangement links TRBV6-2 or TRBV6-3 to TRBJ2-7, with D maybe TRBD1 (7 bases). The CDR3 sequence is 15 residues long. V was trimmed by 6 bases and J by 1 base, leaving 16 bases between them. From germline, CDR1 is MNHEY and CDR2 SVGEGT. The CDR3 region is CASSLQGGSSYEQYF. The CDR3 nucleotides are TGTGCCAGCAGCCTCCAGGGGGGCTCGTCCTACGAGCAGTACTTC.

This clonotype was observed many times. V gene TRBV5-1 combines with J gene TRBJ2-5; TRBD1 matches 8 bases. Germline CDR1 SGHRS, CDR2 YFSETQ. This CDR3 has 15 residues. V was pared by 4 bases and J by 5 bases, with 10 bases of the junction left unmatched. The CDR3 sequence is CASSPTGDPRETQYF. DNA for the CDR3: TGCGCCAGCAGCCCGACAGGGGACCCGAGGGAGACCCAGTACTTC.

This clonotype appeared a single time. The chain combines TRBV20-1 with TRBJ2-3; 7 bases align to TRBD1. V was pared by 6 bases and J by 2 bases, with 17 bases of the junction left unmatched. Per germline, CDR1 DFQATT and CDR2 SNEGSKA (reference sequence). This CDR3 spans 17 amino acids. For the CDR3, the DNA is TGCAGTGCGCGCCGACAAGCCAGGGGGTCGAACACAGATACGCAGTATTTT. It translates to CSARRQARGSNTDTQYF.